Here is one T cell receptor beta chain with its context. Its antigen remains unknown. This CDR3 spans 16 amino acids. Germline CDR1 MGHRA, CDR2 YSYEKL. V was pared by 4 bases and J by 2 bases, with 14 bases between. MiXCR, applied by TCRdb to the 5' RACE reads, yields one record per CDR3 protein. The table has approximately 220,000 distinct CDR3 sequences, 15% to 20% seen once. The sample originates from a study of CD8 T cells in ankylosing spondylitis. Study findings and constraints: A TCR beta motif made of several highly homologous variants seemed typical of ankylosing spondylitis blood.

Sequencing was done on a sample of blood, either unsorted or a sorted T cell fraction (not recorded which). V gene TRBV4-1 combines with J gene TRBJ2-2; tentative D call: TRBD2 (5 bases). The TCR originated in a male donor with ankylosing spondylitis. The chain's CDR3 is CASSLHPGTNTGELFF. The DNA for the CDR3 is TGCGCCAGCAGCCTACACCCGGGAACAAACACCGGGGAGCTGTTTTTT.